This entry concerns a single TCR beta chain. The antigen is unknown. From its re-call of the 5' RACE reads, TCRdb lists each CDR3 protein once, without DNA. The listing records under 150,000 distinct CDR3 sequences. The data derive from a study of monozygotic twins with inflammatory bowel disease. Study-level results: Extra variability in the repertoires of patients may have come from differing immunosuppressive treatments. Neither one strong signal nor one clonotype associated with IBD was supported.

The TCR was taken from a human donor with ulcerative colitis or Crohn's disease, or a healthy co-twin of an affected twin (not recorded which). Sequenced: blood.

CDR3 sequence: CSVDKTGASTDTQYF. This chain joins TRBV29-1 and TRBJ2-3; TCRdb names TRBD1, which stays unverified in the absence of DNA. Germline V lookup: CDR1 SQVTM, CDR2 ANQGSEA. This CDR3 spans 15 amino acids.